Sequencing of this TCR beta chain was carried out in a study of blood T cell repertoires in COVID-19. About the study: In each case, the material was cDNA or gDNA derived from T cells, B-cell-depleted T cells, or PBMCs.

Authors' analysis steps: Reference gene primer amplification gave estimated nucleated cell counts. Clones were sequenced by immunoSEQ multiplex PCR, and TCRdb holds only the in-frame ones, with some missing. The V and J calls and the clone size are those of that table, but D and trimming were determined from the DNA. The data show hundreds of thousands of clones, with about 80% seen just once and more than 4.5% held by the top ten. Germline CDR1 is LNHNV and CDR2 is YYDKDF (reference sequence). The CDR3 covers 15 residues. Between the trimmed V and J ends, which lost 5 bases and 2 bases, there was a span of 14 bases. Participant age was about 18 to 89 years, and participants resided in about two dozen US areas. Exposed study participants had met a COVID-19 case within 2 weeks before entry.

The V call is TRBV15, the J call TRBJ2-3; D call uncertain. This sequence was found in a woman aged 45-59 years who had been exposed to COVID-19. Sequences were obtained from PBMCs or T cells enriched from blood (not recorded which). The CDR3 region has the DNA TGTGCCACCAGCCCACACAGTTTTTCCACAGATACGCAGTATTTT. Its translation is CATSPHSFSTDTQYF.